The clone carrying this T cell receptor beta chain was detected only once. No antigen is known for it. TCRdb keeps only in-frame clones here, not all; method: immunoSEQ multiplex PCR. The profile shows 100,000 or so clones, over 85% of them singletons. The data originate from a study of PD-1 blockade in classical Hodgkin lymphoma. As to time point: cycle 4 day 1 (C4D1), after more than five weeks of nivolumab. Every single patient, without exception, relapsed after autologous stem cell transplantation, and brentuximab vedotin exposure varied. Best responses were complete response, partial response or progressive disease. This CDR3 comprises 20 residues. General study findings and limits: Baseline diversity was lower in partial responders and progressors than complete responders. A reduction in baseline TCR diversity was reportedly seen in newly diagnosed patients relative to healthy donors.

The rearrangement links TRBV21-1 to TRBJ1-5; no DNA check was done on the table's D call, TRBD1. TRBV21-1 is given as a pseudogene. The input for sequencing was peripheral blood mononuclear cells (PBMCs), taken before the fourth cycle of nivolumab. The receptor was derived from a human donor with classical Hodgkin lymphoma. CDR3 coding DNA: TGTGCCAGCAGCAAAACGTGCCCACCCTACAGGGTTTATAGCAATCAGCCCCAGCATTTT. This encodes CASSKTCPPYRVYSNQPQHF.